The clone carrying this T cell receptor beta chain was recorded at least ten times. Its antigen is unknown. This entry belongs to a study of CD8 T cells in ankylosing spondylitis. V lost 7 bases and J 0 bases, leaving 6 bases between the germline ends. This CDR3 region has 13 residues. Germline V lookup: CDR1 SNHLY, CDR2 FYNNEI. Library preparation for TCR beta used quantitative 5'-RACE with molecular barcodes. Using its own MiXCR run on the 5' RACE reads, TCRdb lists one record per CDR3 protein. The sample yields 200,000 to 300,000 distinct CDR3 sequences, roughly a tenth seen once. The study, taken as a whole, reports: A TCR beta motif of roughly eight highly homologous variants seemed to mark ankylosing spondylitis blood.

V is TRBV2 and J is TRBJ2-2; the D gene is possibly TRBD2 (5 bases). The sequence was obtained from a male donor with ankylosing spondylitis or in good health (not recorded which). Sequenced material: blood, either unsorted or a sorted T cell fraction (not recorded which). CDR3 nucleotides: TGTGCCAGCACCGGGGCGAACACCGGGGAGCTGTTTTTT. It is translated as CASTGANTGELFF.